This TCR beta chain was recorded in a study of blood T cells in healthy people across ages. Through a sample-barcoded 5' primer and a J-beta primer mix, a second PCR was run for roughly 7 to 12 cycles. With 12 random nucleotides, a template-switch adaptor tagged each individual cDNA molecule. One entry per CDR3 protein results from TCRdb running MiXCR on the 5' RACE reads. This table holds roughly 560,000 distinct CDR3 sequences, less than 25% found once. CDR3 length: 15 residues. Germline V gene data show CDR1 as LGHNA and CDR2 as YSLEER. This clonotype has just a few counts. Its target is not known. The junction differs from germline at one of its ends, possibly a read error. Study outcomes and limitations: Naive and antigen-experienced cells could not be conclusively compared, given unsorted PBMCs. Naive CD4+ cell counts and diversity both ran higher in long-lived than in aged donors.

The data also belong to a second study, concerning T cells of mothers and their children. From that second work: Every mother produced more than 8 million TCR beta CDR3 reads, whereas every child provided 2.5 million to 3 million.

Sequenced: blood. This chain links TRBV4-3 with TRBJ2-1; tentative D call: TRBD1 (7 bases). This TCR was recovered from a boy between 10 and 17 years old in good health. CDR3 coding DNA: TGCGCCAGCAGCCAGCTAGCAGGGGGGAGCAATGAGCAGCTCTTC. This codes for CASSQLAGGSNEQLF.